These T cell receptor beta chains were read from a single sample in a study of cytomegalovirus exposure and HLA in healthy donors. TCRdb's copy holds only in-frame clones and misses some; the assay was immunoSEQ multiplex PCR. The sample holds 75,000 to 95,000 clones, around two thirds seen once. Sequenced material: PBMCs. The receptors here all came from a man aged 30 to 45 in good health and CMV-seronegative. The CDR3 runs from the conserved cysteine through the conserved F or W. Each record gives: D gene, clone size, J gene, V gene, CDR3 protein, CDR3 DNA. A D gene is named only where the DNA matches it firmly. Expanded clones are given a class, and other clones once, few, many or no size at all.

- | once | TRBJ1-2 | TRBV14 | CASSHHRDGGYTF | TGTGCCAGCAGCCACCACAGGGATGGCGGCTACACCTTC
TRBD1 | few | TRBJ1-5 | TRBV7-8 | CASSLSGGGQPQHF | TGTGCCAGCAGCTTATCCGGAGGGGGCCAGCCCCAGCATTTT
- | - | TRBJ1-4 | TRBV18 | CASSTGGVPEKLFF | TGTGCCAGCTCAACGGGGGGCGTCCCTGAAAAACTGTTTTTT
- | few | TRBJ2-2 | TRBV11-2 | CASSSLSGRTGELFF | TGTGCCAGCAGCTCACTATCGGGAAGAACCGGGGAGCTGTTTTTT
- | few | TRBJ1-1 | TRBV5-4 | CASSLDVGEAFF | TGTGCCAGCAGCTTGGATGTCGGGGAGGCTTTCTTT
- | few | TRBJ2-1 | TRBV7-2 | CASSFGTLYNEQFF | TGTGCCAGCAGCTTTGGGACACTCTACAATGAGCAGTTCTTC
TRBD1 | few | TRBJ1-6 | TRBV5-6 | CASSPDRGGDPLHF | TGTGCCAGCAGCCCTGACAGGGGCGGAGACCCCCTCCACTTT
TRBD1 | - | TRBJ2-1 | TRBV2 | CATQRTGLGWQFF | TGTGCCACCCAACGGACAGGGCTTGGTTGGCAGTTCTTC
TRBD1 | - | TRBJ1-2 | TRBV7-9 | CASSPPVTGRNYTF | TGTGCCAGCAGCCCTCCGGTGACAGGGAGGAACTACACCTTC
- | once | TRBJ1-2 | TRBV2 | CASSEVPSVGYTF | TGTGCCAGCAGTGAGGTCCCCTCGGTTGGCTACACCTTC
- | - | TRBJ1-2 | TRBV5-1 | CASSLTTGFNYGYTF | TGCGCCAGCAGCTTGACGACAGGCTTTAACTATGGCTACACCTTC
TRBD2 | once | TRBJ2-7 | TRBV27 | CASSAPGTSGGADEQYF | TGTGCCAGCAGTGCCCCCGGGACTAGCGGAGGAGCTGACGAGCAGTACTTC
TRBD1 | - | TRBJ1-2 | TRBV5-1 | CASSGRQGFGYTF | TGCGCCAGCAGCGGTAGACAGGGGTTTGGCTACACCTTC
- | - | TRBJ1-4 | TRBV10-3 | CASSTREKLFF | TGTGCCAGCTCGACCAGGGAAAAACTGTTTTTT